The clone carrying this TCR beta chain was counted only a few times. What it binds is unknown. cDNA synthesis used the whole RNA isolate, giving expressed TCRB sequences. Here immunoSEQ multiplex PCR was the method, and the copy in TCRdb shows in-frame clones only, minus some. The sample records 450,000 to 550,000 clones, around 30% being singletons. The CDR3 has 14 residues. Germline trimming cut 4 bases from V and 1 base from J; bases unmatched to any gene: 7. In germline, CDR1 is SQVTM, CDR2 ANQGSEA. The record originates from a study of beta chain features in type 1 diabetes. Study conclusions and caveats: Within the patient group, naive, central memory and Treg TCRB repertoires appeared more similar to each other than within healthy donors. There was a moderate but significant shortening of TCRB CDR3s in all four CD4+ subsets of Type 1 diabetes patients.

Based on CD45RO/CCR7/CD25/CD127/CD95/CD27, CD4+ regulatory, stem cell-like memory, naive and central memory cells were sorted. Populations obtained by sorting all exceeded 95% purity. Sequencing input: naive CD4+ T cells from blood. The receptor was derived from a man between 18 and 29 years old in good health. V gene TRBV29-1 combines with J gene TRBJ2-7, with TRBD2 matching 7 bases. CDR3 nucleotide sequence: TGCAGCGTTGGATCCGGGACTAATTCCTACGAGCAGTACTTC. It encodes CSVGSGTNSYEQYF.